The 6 T cell receptor beta chains below were found in one sample sequenced in a study of T cells in Graves' hyperthyroidism and ophthalmopathy (dated by TCRdb to between 2017 and 2020). The library was produced with multiplex PCR. Sequencing instrument: Illumina HiSeq 2000. The TCR beta CDR3 regions were amplified from RNA transcripts. For the first round of RT-PCR on the TCR CDR3, the HTBI primer set was used together with the Qiagen OneStep RT-PCR kit. TCRdb ran its own pipeline on the public reads, namely fastp trimming at Q25 and MiXCR clone calling, and kept in-frame beta chains. CDR3 protein duplicates are merged, each entry listing the most common genes and DNA. In this sample the table shows a few hundred thousand distinct CDR3 sequences, roughly an eighth of which occur a single time. The ten largest clones represent 17% of the sample. Sequenced: blood. These receptors were collected from a woman aged 18-29 years with Graves' hyperthyroidism.

Concerning this clonotype: A single base separates this from a much larger clone, so it may be a read error. CDR3 nucleotides: TGTGCCAGCAGCTGGCAGCGCCATGGCTTCACCTTC. Translated, it gives CASSWQRHGFTF. V gene TRBV3-1 combines with J gene TRBJ1-2, with unresolved D. Germline assignment: CDR1 LGHDT and CDR2 YNNKEL (reference sequence). This CDR3 region has 12 residues.

This clonotype was seen at least ten times. The V call is TRBV5-4, the J call TRBJ2-3; possible D gene TRBD2, 6 bases. The CDR3 sequence is 16 residues long. Trimming shortened V by 4 bases and J by 0 bases, and 15 bases separated the two germline ends. CDR1 is SGHNT, CDR2 YYREEE, per germline (reference sequence). CDR3 bases: TGTGCCAGCAGCCCATGGGTCCGGGGGAGCACAGATACGCAGTATTTT. Amino acids: CASSPWVRGSTDTQYF.

This clonotype was picked up one time. A much larger clonotype is one base distant, so this may be a read error. J is TRBJ1-2 and V is TRBV24-1; D gene uncertain. The CDR3 runs to 13 residues. Germline CDR1 KGHDR, CDR2 SFDVKD. CDR3 sequence reads: CATSDRTRYGYAF. CDR3 in DNA: TGTGCCACCAGTGATCGAACGAGGTATGGCTACGCCTTC.

With respect to this clonotype: This may arise from a read error, as a much more abundant clone is one base away. The chain uses TRBV7-3 and TRBJ2-7, with D possibly being TRBD1 or TRBD2 (6 bases each). The CDR3 is 14 amino acids. Trimming left V 1 base short and J 3 bases short, with 10 bases between. Germline CDR1 is SGHTA and CDR2 is FQGTGA. The CDR3 is CASSLMGGHYEQYF. DNA of the CDR3: TGTGCCAGCAGCTTAATGGGGGGCCACTACGAGCAGTACTTC.

In this sample, this clonotype turned up many times. The CDR3 protein is CASSAQGIGNQPQHF. CDR3 DNA: TGTGCCAGCAGTGCCCAGGGAATTGGCAATCAGCCCCAGCATTTT. The V call is TRBV12-3 or TRBV12-4, the J call TRBJ1-5, with a possible D match to TRBD1 (5 bases). This CDR3 spans 15 amino acids. V dropped 5 bases and J dropped 2 bases, with 13 bases sitting between them.

The table lists this clonotype with many counts. The chain joins TRBV5-1 to TRBJ2-3; D remains unclear. V shed 5 bases and J shed 6 bases, with 16 bases lying between them. Germline CDR1 SGHRS, CDR2 YFSETQ. This CDR3 region has 14 residues. CDR3 protein: CASRWAEVTDTQYF. The CDR3 DNA reads as TGCGCCAGCAGGTGGGCAGAGGTGACCGATACGCAGTATTTT.